This TCR beta chain was identified in a study of OX40 agonist ivuxolimab in advanced cancers. Turning to the study itself: Three patients, one with hepatocellular carcinoma and two with cutaneous melanoma, responded partially.

V was cut by 5 bases and J by 1 base, with 8 bases left in between. The germline CDR1 and CDR2 sequences are SGHTA and FQGTGA. The CDR3 has 13 residues. Overall study results and limits: Averaging showed that CD8+ T cells had more expanded clones than CD4+ did.

Generated by immunoSEQ multiplex PCR, the TCRdb table keeps only in-frame clones and is missing some. The sample lists around 60,000 clones, around 80% occurring once. Worth noting for this clone: What it binds is unknown.

Sequenced material: CD4+ or CD8+ T cells sorted from blood, taken in a trial of the OX40 agonist ivuxolimab. The clonotype was recovered from an adult with an advanced solid tumor such as melanoma, head and neck, liver or kidney cancer. The rearrangement uses TRBV7-3 and TRBJ1-1; tentative D call: TRBD1 (6 bases). Here the CDR3 DNA reads TGTGCCAGCAGCACGGGACAGAACACTGAAGCTTTCTTT. Amino acid sequence: CASSTGQNTEAFF.